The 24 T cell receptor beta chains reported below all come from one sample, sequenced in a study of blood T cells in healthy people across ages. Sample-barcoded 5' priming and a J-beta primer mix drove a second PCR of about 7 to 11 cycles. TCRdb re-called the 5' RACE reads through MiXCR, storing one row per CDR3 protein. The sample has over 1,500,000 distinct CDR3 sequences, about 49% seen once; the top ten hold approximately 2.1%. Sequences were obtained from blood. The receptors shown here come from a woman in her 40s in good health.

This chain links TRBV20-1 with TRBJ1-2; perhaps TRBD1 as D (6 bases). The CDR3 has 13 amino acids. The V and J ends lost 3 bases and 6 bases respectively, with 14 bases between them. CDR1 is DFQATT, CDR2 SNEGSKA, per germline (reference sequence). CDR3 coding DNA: TGCAGTGCTAGGCCAGGGGATGCCCATGGCTACACCTTC. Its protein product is CSARPGDAHGYTF.

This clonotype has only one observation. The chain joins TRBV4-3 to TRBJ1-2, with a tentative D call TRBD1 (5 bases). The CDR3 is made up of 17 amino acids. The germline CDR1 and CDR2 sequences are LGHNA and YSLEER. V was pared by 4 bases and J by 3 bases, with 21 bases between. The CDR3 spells CASSPGPSRRGDYGYTF. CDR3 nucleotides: TGCGCCAGCAGCCCAGGACCGTCCCGCCGGGGGGACTATGGCTACACCTTC.

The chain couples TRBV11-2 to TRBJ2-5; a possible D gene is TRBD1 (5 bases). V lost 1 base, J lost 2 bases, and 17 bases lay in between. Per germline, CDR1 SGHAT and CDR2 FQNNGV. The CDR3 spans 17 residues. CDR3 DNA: TGTGCCAGCAGCTTAGGGGGCCCGACAGTGCTTCAAGAGACCCAGTACTTC. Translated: CASSLGGPTVLQETQYF.

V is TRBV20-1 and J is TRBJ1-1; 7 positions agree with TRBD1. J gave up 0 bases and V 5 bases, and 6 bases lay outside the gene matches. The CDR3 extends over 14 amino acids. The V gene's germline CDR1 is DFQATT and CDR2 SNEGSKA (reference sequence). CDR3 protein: CSAGDSRLNTEAFF. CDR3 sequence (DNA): TGCAGTGCTGGGGACAGCAGACTGAACACTGAAGCTTTCTTT.

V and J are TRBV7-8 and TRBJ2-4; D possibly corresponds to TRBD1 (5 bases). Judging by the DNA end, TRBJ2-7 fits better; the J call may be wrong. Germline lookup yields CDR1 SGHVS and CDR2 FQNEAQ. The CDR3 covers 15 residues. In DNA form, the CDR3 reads TGTGCCAGCAGCACCCGAAGGCAGGGTCAGGGCGAGCAGTACTTC. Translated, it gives CASSTRRQGQGEQYF.

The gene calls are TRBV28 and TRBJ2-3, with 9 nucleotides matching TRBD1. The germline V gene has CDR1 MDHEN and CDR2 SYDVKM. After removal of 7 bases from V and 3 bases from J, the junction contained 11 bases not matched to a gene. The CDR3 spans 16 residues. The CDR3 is CASIPGTGKGTDTQYF. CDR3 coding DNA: TGTGCCAGCATCCCTGGGACAGGGAAGGGGACAGATACGCAGTATTTT.

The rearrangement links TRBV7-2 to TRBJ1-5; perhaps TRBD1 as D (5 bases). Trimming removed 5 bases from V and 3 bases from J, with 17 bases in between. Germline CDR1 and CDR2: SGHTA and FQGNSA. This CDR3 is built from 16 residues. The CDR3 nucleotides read TGTGCCAGCAGCCTAAACGGCCGACAGCCCAATCAGCCCCAGCATTTT. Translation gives CASSLNGRQPNQPQHF.

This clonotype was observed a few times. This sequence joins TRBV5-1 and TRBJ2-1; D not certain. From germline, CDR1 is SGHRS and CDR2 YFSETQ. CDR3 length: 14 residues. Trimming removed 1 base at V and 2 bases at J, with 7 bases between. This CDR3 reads CASSLPDTYNEQFF. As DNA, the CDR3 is TGCGCCAGCAGCTTGCCAGACACCTACAATGAGCAGTTCTTC.

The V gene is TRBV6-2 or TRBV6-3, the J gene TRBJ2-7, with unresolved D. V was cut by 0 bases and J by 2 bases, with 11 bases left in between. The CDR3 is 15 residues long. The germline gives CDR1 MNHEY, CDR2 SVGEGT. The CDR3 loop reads CASSYSTRATYEQYF. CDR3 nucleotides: TGTGCCAGCAGTTACTCGACTCGGGCCACCTACGAGCAGTACTTC.

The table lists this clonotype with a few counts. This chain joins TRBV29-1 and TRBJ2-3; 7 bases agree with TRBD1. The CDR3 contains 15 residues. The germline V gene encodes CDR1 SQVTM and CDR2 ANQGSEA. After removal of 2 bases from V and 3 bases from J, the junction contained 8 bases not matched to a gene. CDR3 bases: TGCAGCGTTGAAAAGAACAGGGGAAGGACAGATACGCAGTATTTT. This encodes CSVEKNRGRTDTQYF.

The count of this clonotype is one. The DNA for the CDR3 is TGTGCCAGCAGCGCTGGCGACAGGGCGGGTCATCGCTACACCTTC. It is translated as CASSAGDRAGHRYTF. V is TRBV9 and J is TRBJ1-2; 7 bases agree with TRBD1. CDR1 is SGDLS and CDR2 is YYNGEE in the germline V gene. V trimming: 3 bases; J trimming: 9 bases; junction bases outside the gene matches: 14. This CDR3 contains 15 residues.

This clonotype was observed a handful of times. The CDR3, as DNA: TGCAGTGCTAAGGCGGGGGCGGCGGCAAGGAAGCAGTTCTTC. Amino acids: CSAKAGAAARKQFF. The chain has TRBV20-1 and TRBJ2-1; a possible D gene is TRBD2 (7 bases). V dropped 4 bases and J dropped 11 bases, with 21 bases sitting between them. Germline loops: CDR1 DFQATT, CDR2 SNEGSKA (reference sequence). The CDR3 length is 14 residues.

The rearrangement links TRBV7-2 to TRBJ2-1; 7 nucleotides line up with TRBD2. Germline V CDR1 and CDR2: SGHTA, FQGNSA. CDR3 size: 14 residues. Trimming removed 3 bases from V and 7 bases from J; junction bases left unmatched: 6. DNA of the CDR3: TGTGCCAGCAGCTTCAAAAAGGGAGGGAATGAGCAGTTCTTC. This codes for CASSFKKGGNEQFF. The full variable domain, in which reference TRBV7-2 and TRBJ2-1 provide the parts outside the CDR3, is GAGVSQSPSNKVTEKGKDVELRCDPISGHTALYWYRQSLGQGLEFLIYFQGNSAPDKSGLPSDRFSAERTGGSVSTLTIQRTQQEDSAVYLCASSFKKGGNEQFFGPGTRLTVL.

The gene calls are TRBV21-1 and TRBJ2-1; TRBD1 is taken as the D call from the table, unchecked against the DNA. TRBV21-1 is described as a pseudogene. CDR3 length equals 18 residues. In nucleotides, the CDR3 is TGTGCCAGCAGCAAAAGGTCAACCCGGGCCGGGACCCACAATGAGCAGTTCTTC. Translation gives CASSKRSTRAGTHNEQFF.

CDR3 sequence (DNA): TGCGCCAGCAGTGAGTCCGGCAGGCAATCCTACGAGCAGTACTTC. Its translation: CASSESGRQSYEQYF. The chain combines TRBV10-1 with TRBJ2-7, with D unclear. This CDR3 is built from 15 residues. V lost 0 bases, J lost 1 base, and 10 bases lay in between. The germline V gene has CDR1 WNHNN and CDR2 SYGVQD (reference sequence).

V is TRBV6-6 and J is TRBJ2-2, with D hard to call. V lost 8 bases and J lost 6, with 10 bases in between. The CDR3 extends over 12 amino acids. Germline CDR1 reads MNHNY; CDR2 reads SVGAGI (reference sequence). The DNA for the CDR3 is TGTGCCAGCTGGCGGTCCGCCGGGGAGCTGTTTTTT. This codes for CASWRSAGELFF.

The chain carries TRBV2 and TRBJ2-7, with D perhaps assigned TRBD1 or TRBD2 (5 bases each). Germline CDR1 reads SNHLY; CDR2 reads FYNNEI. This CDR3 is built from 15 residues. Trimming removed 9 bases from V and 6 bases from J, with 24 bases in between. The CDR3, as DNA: TGTGCCAGTTTGGGGGTTGGAAGTAACAGAGGCGAGCAGTACTTC. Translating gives CASLGVGSNRGEQYF.

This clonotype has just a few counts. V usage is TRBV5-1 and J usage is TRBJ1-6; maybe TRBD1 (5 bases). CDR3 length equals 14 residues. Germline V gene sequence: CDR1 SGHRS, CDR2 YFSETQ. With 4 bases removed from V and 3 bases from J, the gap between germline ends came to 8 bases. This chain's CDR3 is CASSTDSYNSPLHF. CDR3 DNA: TGCGCCAGCAGCACAGACAGCTATAATTCACCCCTCCACTTT. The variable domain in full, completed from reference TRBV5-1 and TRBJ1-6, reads KAGVTQTPRYLIKTRGQQVTLSCSPISGHRSVSWYQQTPGQGLQFLFEYFSETQRNKGNFPGRFSGRQFSNSRSEMNVSTLELGDSALYLCASSTDSYNSPLHFGNGTRLTVT.

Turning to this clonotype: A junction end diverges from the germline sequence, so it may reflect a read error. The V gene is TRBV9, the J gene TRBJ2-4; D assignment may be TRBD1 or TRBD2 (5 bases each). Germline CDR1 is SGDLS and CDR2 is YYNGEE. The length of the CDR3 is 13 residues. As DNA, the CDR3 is TGTGCCAGCGGGCCGGGGACCAAAACCATTCAGTACTTC. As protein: CASGPGTKTIQYF.

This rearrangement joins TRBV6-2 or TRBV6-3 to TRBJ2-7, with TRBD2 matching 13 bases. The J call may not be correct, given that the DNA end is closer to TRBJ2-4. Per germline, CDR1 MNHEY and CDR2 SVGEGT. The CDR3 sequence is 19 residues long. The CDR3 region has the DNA TGTGCCAGCAGTTACTCGATTGCCCCCACTAGCGGGGGGGCAAACATTCAGTACTTC. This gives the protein CASSYSIAPTSGGANIQYF.

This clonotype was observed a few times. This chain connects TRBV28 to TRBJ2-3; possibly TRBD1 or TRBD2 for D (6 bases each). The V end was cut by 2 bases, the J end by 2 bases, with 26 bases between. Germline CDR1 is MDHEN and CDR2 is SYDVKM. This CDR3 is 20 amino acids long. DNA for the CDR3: TGTGCCAGCAGTTTAATTTACAGTTGGGGGGCCCCACAACTCACAGATACGCAGTATTTT. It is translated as CASSLIYSWGAPQLTDTQYF.

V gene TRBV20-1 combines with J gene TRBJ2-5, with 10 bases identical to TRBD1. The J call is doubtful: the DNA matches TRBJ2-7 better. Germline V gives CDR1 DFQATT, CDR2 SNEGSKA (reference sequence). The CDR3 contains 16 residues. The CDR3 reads CSARVTRDRGAGEQYF. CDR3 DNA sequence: TGCAGTGCTAGAGTCACCAGGGACAGGGGTGCGGGCGAGCAGTACTTC.

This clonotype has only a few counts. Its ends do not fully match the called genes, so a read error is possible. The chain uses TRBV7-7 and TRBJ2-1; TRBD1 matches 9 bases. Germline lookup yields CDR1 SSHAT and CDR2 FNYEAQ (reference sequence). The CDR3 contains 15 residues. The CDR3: CASSDGQGLNNEQFF. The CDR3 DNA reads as TGTGCTAGCAGCGATGGACAGGGGCTCAACAATGAGCAGTTCTTC.

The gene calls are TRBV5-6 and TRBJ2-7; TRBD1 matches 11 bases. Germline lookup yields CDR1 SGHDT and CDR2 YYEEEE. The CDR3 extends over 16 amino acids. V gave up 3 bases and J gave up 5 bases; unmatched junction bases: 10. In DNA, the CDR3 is TGTGCCAGCAGCTCACCGGACAGGGGGCTATCTAACGAGCAGTACTTC. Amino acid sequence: CASSSPDRGLSNEQYF.